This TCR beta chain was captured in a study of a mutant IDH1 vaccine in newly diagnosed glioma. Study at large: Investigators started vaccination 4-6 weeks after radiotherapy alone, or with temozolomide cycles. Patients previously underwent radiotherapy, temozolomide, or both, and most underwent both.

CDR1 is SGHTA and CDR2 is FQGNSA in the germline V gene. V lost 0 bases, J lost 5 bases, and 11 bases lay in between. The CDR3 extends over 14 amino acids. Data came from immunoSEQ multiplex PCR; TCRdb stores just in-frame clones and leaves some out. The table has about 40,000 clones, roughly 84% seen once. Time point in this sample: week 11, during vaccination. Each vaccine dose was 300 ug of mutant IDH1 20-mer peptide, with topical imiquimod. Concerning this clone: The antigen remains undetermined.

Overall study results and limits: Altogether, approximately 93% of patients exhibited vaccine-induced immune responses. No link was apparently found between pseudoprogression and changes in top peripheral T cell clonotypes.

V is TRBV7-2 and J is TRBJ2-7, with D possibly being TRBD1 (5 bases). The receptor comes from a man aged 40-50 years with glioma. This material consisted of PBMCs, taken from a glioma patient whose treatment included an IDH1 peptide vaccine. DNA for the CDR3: TGTGCCAGCAGCTTAGCTGCAGGGCGCCACGAGCAGTACTTC. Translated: CASSLAAGRHEQYF.